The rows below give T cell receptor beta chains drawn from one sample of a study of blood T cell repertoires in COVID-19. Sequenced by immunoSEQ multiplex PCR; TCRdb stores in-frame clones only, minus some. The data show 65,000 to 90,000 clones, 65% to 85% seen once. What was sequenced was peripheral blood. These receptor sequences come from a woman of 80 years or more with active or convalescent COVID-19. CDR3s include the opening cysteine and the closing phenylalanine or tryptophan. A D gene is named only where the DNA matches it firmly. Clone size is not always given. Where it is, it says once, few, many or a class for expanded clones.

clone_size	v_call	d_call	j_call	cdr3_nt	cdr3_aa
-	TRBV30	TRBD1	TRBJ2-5	TGTGCCTGGGGCACCGGGACAGCGCAAGAGACCCAGTACTTC	CAWGTGTAQETQYF
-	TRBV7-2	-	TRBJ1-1	TGTGCCAGCAGCCCCTCGCCGAGGGGAGGAGGCACTGAAGCTTTCTTT	CASSPSPRGGGTEAFF
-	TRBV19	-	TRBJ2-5	TGTGCCAGTAGTATCGGTGAGGGTCGGCAAGAGACCCAGTACTTC	CASSIGEGRQETQYF
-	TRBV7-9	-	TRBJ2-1	TGTGCCAGCAGCTCCGGACTAGGACGGGGGCAGTACAATGAGCAGTTCTTC	CASSSGLGRGQYNEQFF
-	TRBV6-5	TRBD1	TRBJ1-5	TGTGCCAGCAGGGGAAGGGACAGTAGCAATCAGCCCCAGCATTTT	CASRGRDSSNQPQHF
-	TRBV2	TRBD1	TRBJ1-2	TGTGCCAGCAGTGTTGTTAGGGACAGGCCTGCGTATGGCTACACCTTC	CASSVVRDRPAYGYTF
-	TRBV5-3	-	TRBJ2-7	TGTGCCAGAAGCCGCAGGTATCCCGGGTTAGGGGGGGTAAACTCCTACGAGCAGTACTTC	CARSRRYPGLGGVNSYEQYF
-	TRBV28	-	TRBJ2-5	TGTGCCAGCAGTTTTAGGGACATTCAAGAGACCCAGTACTTC	CASSFRDIQETQYF
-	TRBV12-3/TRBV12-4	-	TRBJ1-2	TGTGCCAGCAGTACAGGGTTCGGCTACACCTTC	CASSTGFGYTF
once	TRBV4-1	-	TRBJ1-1	TGCGCCAGCAGCCAAGGAACGGGGGGGTGGACTGAAGCTTTCTTT	CASSQGTGGWTEAFF
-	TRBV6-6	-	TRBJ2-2	TGTGCCAGCAGTCTCCAGGGTTGGACCGGGGAGCTGTTTTTT	CASSLQGWTGELFF
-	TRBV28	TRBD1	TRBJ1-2	TGTGCCAGCAGAACCCAGGGGGACGGGGGCTATGGCTACACCTTC	CASRTQGDGGYGYTF
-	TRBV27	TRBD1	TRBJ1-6	TGTGCCAGCACCCCTGGGACAGGGGGCTCACCCCTCCACTTT	CASTPGTGGSPLHF
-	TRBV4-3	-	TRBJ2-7	TGCGCCAGCAGCTATCTCCGGCTAGCCCACTACGAGCAGTACTTC	CASSYLRLAHYEQYF
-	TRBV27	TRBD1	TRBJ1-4	TGTGCCAGCAGCGCATTTTACAGGGGGGGCGATGAAAAACTGTTTTTT	CASSAFYRGGDEKLFF
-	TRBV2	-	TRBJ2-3	TGTGCCAGCAGGGGGCCAATCACAGATACGCAGTATTTT	CASRGPITDTQYF
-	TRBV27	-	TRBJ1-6	TGTGCCAGCAGTTTATTTGACGGCAGGGTGGGATCACCCCTCCACTTT	CASSLFDGRVGSPLHF
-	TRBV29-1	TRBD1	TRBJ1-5	TGCAGCGTACGACAGGGGTATCAGCCCCAGCATTTT	CSVRQGYQPQHF
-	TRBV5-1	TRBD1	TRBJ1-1	TGCGCCAGCAGACCACTTCCCGGGACAGCTGAAGCTTTCTTT	CASRPLPGTAEAFF
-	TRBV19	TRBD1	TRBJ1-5	TGTGCCAGTAGTATACCACAGGGGGGAAATCAGCCCCAGCATTTT	CASSIPQGGNQPQHF
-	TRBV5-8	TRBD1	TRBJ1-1	TGTGCCAGCAGCCCGGGACAGAAATATTGGAACACTGAAGCTTTCTTT	CASSPGQKYWNTEAFF
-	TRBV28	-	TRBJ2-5	TGTGCCAGCAGTTTATCCGGGGTGTCCGGGCAAGAGACCCAGTACTTC	CASSLSGVSGQETQYF
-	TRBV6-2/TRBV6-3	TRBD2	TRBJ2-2	TGTGCCAGCAGTTACTCTGGGCTAGCGGGGGGCCCGAGGACCGGGGAGCTGTTTTTT	CASSYSGLAGGPRTGELFF
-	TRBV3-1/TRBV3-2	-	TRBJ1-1	TGTGCCAGCAGCCAAGGTCCGGGACACTTCCAGGAGGCTGAAGCTTTCTTT	CASSQGPGHFQEAEAFF
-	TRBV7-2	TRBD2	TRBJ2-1	TGTGCCAGCCATCCAGGTAGAGCGGGGGGATCCTACAATGAGCAGTTCTTC	CASHPGRAGGSYNEQFF
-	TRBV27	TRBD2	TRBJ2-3	TGTGCCAGCAGTTTACTATCGTTTAGCGGGGGAACCACAGATACGCAGTATTTT	CASSLLSFSGGTTDTQYF
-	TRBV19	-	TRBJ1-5	TGTGCCAGTAGTGTTATCTACCAGCGGACAGCTGGATATAGCAATCAGCCCCAGCATTTT	CASSVIYQRTAGYSNQPQHF
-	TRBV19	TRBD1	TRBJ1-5	TGTGCCAGTAGGGGGGGTGGGACAGTTAGCAATCAGCCCCAGCATTTT	CASRGGGTVSNQPQHF
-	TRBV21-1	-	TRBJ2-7	TGTGCCAGCAGCCGGCCGCGGTGGGGGCGGGAGGGCTACTACGAGCAGTACTTC	CASSRPRWGREGYYEQYF
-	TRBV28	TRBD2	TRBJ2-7	TGTGCCAGTGCGCGGGGGGAGTCCCTGAACGAGCAGTACTTC	CASARGESLNEQYF